This TCR beta chain was recovered during a study of T cells in women clearing cervical HPV infection (dated by TCRdb to 2016 to 2018). Background for the entire study: The cases were 20 to 30 women with histologically confirmed HPV16-related CIN3 or worse, and 2 of those women had invasive cancers. Cases and controls were matched on year of sample collection and on age within five years. For cases, a median interval of about 150 days, with an interquartile range of about 90 to 210 days, was observed between lesion detection and blood sampling. A median age of nearly 35 years was observed in cases versus over 37 in controls, and no significant differences in baseline characteristics were found. Blood from cases was collected at the visit where the lesion was first found, while blood from controls was collected once the infection could no longer be detected. Five blinded duplicates per group were added as quality controls, so that 60 or so samples were obtained: roughly 50 participants and 10 replicates. Since HLA typing was available for only a few women, HLA type could not be ruled out as a confounder. Nested within Costa Rica's Guanacaste HPV Natural History Study, an exploratory proof-of-principle case-control study compared TCR repertoires across cervical HPV16 outcomes. The roughly 25 controls were women who cleared a single incident HPV16 infection within 12 months without developing precancer or cancer. In the parent cohort, 10,049 women aged 18 or older were enrolled in Guanacaste, Costa Rica, during about 1992 to 1994 and then followed for less than 8 years.

About this clone: Its antigen is unknown. With the read ending 3 residues before the CDR3 end, the germline J gene is used to fill in that end.

Every participant had a single incident cervical HPV16 infection, and prevalent HPV16 infections were excluded. Cervical HPV DNA was detected with MY09/MY11 PCR, and genotyping was done by dot-blot hybridization. Roughly 15 mL of heparinized blood was centrifuged, after which the buffy coat was aliquoted, frozen at -30 degrees C, and then stored at -80 degrees C. QIAGEN kits were used to extract genomic DNA from buffy coat specimens. The immunoSEQ assay used multiplex PCR to amplify TCR beta CDR3 regions from an average of around 1,200 ng of genomic DNA per sample. To correct primer bias, the assay used a complete synthetic TCR repertoire to set an amplification baseline. The amplicons were sequenced on the Illumina platform. Per the original workflow: Error correction of the sequences involved clustering with frequency ratios plus a modified nearest-neighbor algorithm, after which the sequences were analyzed in the immunoSEQ Analyzer using IMGT gene definitions. At each rarefaction depth, TCR richness and evenness were averaged across 20 rarefaction repeats, and any sample with fewer sequences than the depth was left out. V, D and J gene relative abundances were compared between groups with Wilcoxon rank sum tests, applying FDR correction. Blinded duplicates gave an intraclass correlation of around 96% for TCR richness and an average of around 83% across 70 or so gene segments. The immuneACCESS repertoire file appears here via TCRdb, limited to in-frame rearrangements. These files lack a portion of the clones; in checked studies, under half of the deficit traces to unresolved V genes, and the cause of the others is not known. The DNA was the basis for D and trimming; V, J and clone size are from that table. The table kept for this sample lists about 39,000 clones. The leading ten clones occupy 4.8% of the sample.

Trimming takes 2 bases from V and 5 bases from J, and the germline ends sit 13 bases apart. Sequences SGHDT (CDR1) and YYEEEE (CDR2) are obtained from the germline V gene. The CDR3 holds 14 amino acids from the cysteine to the phenylalanine. The DNA covers only part of the CDR3, 33 bases in frame from base 1. Findings and caveats that apply to the study as a whole: Random forest classifiers that combined richness and V gene abundances separated cases from controls with an estimated AUC of less than 0.85. Whether associations preceded infection or resulted from infection could not be shown with the cross-sectional design, and effector/memory subsets and HPV-specific T cells were not isolated. Lower TRBV6-7 relative abundance was observed in cases than in controls (roughly 0.12% versus 0.15%; Bonferroni P = 0.0008). Because the number of T cells per sample was unknown, the richness differences could reflect varying T-cell content rather than repertoire biology. Across sequencing depths, CIN3+ cases showed significantly higher TCR repertoire richness than controls, but evenness did not differ between the groups.

The rearrangement joined TRBV5-6 to TRBJ2-5; TRBD1 might be the D gene, on 5 matching bases. The material sequenced was blood buffy coat. The TCR was taken from a woman between 18 and 70 years old with a cervical HPV16 infection that either progressed to CIN3+ or cleared (not recorded which). CDR3 DNA, as far as it was read: TGTGCCAGCAGCTTCCCAGGGTCGCGGGAGACC. Translated, it reads CASSFPGSRET. The whole CDR3 protein reads CASSFPGSRETQYF.